The 3 T cell receptor beta chains presented below share a single source sample, sequenced in a study of T cell changes during pregnancy in multiple sclerosis. Produced via immunoSEQ multiplex PCR; TCRdb's table is partial and in-frame only. The data contain around 29,000 clones, just over 90% of them singletons. Specimen: CD8+ T cells from peripheral blood mononuclear cells, collected before pregnancy. Source of these receptors: a female donor with multiple sclerosis, enrolled in a pregnancy study.

The chain links TRBV2 to TRBJ2-7, with 8 nucleotides matching TRBD1. CDR1 SNHLY and CDR2 FYNNEI come from the germline V gene. With 0 bases clipped from V and 4 bases from J, the junction kept 5 bases outside the gene matches. This CDR3 has 15 residues. The CDR3 here is CASSEAAQGGYEQYF. CDR3 in DNA: TGTGCCAGCAGTGAAGCGGCACAGGGGGGTTACGAGCAGTACTTC.

This chain links TRBV9 with TRBJ2-1, with 7 bases matching TRBD2. CDR3 size: 15 residues. Germline V gene data show CDR1 as SGDLS and CDR2 as YYNGEE. With 2 bases clipped from V and 1 base from J, the junction kept 3 bases outside the gene matches. CDR3 DNA: TGTGCCAGCAGCGTCCGGGGGGAATCCTACAATGAGCAGTTCTTC. Translated: CASSVRGESYNEQFF. Supplemented by reference TRBV9 and TRBJ2-1, the full variable domain reads DSGVTQTPKHLITATGQRVTLRCSPRSGDLSVYWYQQSLDQGLQFLIQYYNGEERAKGNILERFSAQQFPDLHSELNLSSLELGDSALYFCASSVRGESYNEQFFGPGTRLTVL.

The V and J genes are TRBV4-1 and TRBJ1-4; 7 nucleotides line up with TRBD1. This CDR3 spans 16 amino acids. CDR1 is MGHRA, CDR2 YSYEKL, per germline. V shed 2 bases, J shed 0 bases, and the junction held 3 bases outside the gene matches. CDR3 sequence reads: CASSQLQGATNEKLFF. In DNA, the CDR3 is TGCGCCAGCAGCCAACTTCAGGGGGCAACTAATGAAAAACTGTTTTTT.